This T cell receptor (beta chain) is drawn from a study of shared clonotypes between healthy human individuals. The wider study: The people who gave samples were a couple of women and three men aged 18 to 49.

Around 90 million PBMCs per unsorted sample were used for genomic DNA. Assay execution proceeded at the deep level. Sequenced by immunoSEQ multiplex PCR; TCRdb stores in-frame clones only, minus some. This table holds 400,000 to 500,000 clones, 76% found once. V trimming: 6 bases; J trimming: 1 base; junction bases outside the gene matches: 13. Germline-derived CDR1 and CDR2 are LGHNA and YNFKEQ. The CDR3 sequence is 17 residues long. The sequenced sample was PBMCs. The clonotype comes from a middle-aged woman in good health. Some clones in this sample may be carry-over from other donors' samples. This chain links TRBV4-2 with TRBJ2-3; 7 bases agree with TRBD2. DNA of the CDR3: TGTGCCAGCAGTCGAGGGAACAGCGGGACGGGCACAGATACGCAGTATTTT. Translation gives CASSRGNSGTGTDTQYF.